A single sample is the source of the 20 T cell receptor beta chains below, sequenced in a study of T cells after yellow fever vaccination. MiXCR, run by TCRdb on the 5' RACE reads, gives a single entry per CDR3 protein. The table lists about 75,000 distinct CDR3 sequences, around 7% of them singletons. This specimen consisted of CD8+ T cells sorted from PBMCs, obtained about 10 days after the first yellow fever vaccination. The receptors derive from a man aged 18 to 30 who received the YFV17D yellow fever vaccine.

This clonotype was seen repeatedly, ten times or more. This chain joins TRBV4-1 and TRBJ2-1; no firm D call. The CDR3 extends over 17 amino acids. V was shortened by 1 base and J by 6 bases, with 19 bases between the two germline ends. Germline lookup yields CDR1 MGHRA and CDR2 YSYEKL. CDR3 in DNA: TGCGCCAGCAGCCAAGCTAGTCCGACACGGTCACGCAATGAGCAGTTCTTC. Translation gives CASSQASPTRSRNEQFF.

This clonotype occurred many times. The chain couples TRBV28 to TRBJ2-1; D is possibly TRBD2 (7 bases). Trimming shortened V by 6 bases and J by 4 bases, and 16 bases separated the two germline ends. This CDR3 region has 15 residues. The germline gives CDR1 MDHEN, CDR2 SYDVKM. The CDR3 is CASSPWGGPYNEQFF. The CDR3, as DNA: TGTGCCAGCAGCCCTTGGGGGGGGCCTTACAATGAGCAGTTCTTC. The full variable domain, in which reference TRBV28 and TRBJ2-1 provide the parts outside the CDR3, is DVKVTQSSRYLVKRTGEKVFLECVQDMDHENMFWYRQDPGLGLRLIYFSYDVKMKEKGDIPEGYSVSREKKERFSLILESASTNQTSMYLCASSPWGGPYNEQFFGPGTRLTVL.

This clonotype was seen more than once but under ten times. The chain combines TRBV4-1 with TRBJ1-4; perhaps TRBD1 as D (5 bases). The CDR3 is 16 amino acids. Germline loops: CDR1 MGHRA, CDR2 YSYEKL. With 2 bases removed from V and 3 bases from J, the gap between germline ends came to 13 bases. CDR3: CASSQQGAKANEKLFF. CDR3 nucleotide sequence: TGCGCCAGCAGCCAACAGGGCGCTAAAGCTAATGAAAAACTGTTTTTT.

The V and J genes are TRBV27 and TRBJ2-1; D tentatively fits TRBD1 or TRBD2 (7 bases each). From germline, CDR1 is MNHEY and CDR2 SMNVEV (reference sequence). V shed 3 bases and J shed 12 bases, with 21 bases lying between them. The CDR3 is 15 residues long. The CDR3: CASSFGQGGPYGQFF. The CDR3 bases are TGTGCCAGCAGTTTTGGGCAGGGGGGGCCTTATGGGCAGTTCTTC.

As concerns this clonotype: The CDR3 does not end in the conserved phenylalanine or tryptophan, so this is likely a read error. J is TRBJ2-3 and V is TRBV5-1; 9 bases agree with TRBD1. Unmatched junction bases numbered 4, after V lost 4 bases and J lost 4 bases. The length of the CDR3 is 14 residues. Per germline, CDR1 SGHRS and CDR2 YFSETQ. The CDR3: CASSHRGRADTQYS. CDR3 sequence (DNA): TGCGCCAGCAGCCACAGGGGGCGCGCAGATACGCAGTATTCT.

Worth noting for this clonotype: This may come from a read error, since a much larger clone is one base off. The chain employs TRBV7-9 and TRBJ2-1; D is ambiguous. Trimming removed 10 bases at V and 0 bases at J, with 7 bases between. CDR1 SEHNR and CDR2 FQNEAQ come from the germline V gene (reference sequence). CDR3 length equals 12 residues. DNA for the CDR3: TGTGCCAACGAAAGCTCCTACAATGAGCAGTTCTTC. Residues: CANESSYNEQFF.

This clonotype was counted between two and nine times. The chain recombines TRBV5-1 with TRBJ2-7; TRBD1 matches 8 bases. V shed 3 bases, J shed 6 bases, and the junction held 14 bases outside the gene matches. The CDR3 has 16 amino acids. Germline loops: CDR1 SGHRS, CDR2 YFSETQ. As DNA, the CDR3 is TGCGCCAGCAGCTCAACCCCGGGACAGGAGGTAGGCGAGCAGTACGTC. This sequence encodes CASSSTPGQEVGEQYV.

The chain joins TRBV10-3 to TRBJ1-1; D unclear. CDR1 and CDR2 from the germline V gene are ENHRY and SYGVKD. The CDR3 runs 14 residues. Deletions cut 0 bases from V and 4 bases from J, with 9 bases between. The CDR3 sequence: CAISESSGGTEAFF. DNA for the CDR3: TGTGCCATCAGTGAGTCGTCTGGCGGCACTGAAGCTTTCTTT.

This clonotype was counted a few times. The V gene is TRBV4-1, the J gene TRBJ1-2; D possibly corresponds to TRBD1 (5 bases). This CDR3 spans 15 amino acids. Germline-derived CDR1 and CDR2 are MGHRA and YSYEKL. V lost 4 bases and J 4 bases, leaving 16 bases between the germline ends. The CDR3 protein is CASSPEWGSLYGYTF. For the CDR3, the DNA is TGCGCCAGCAGCCCAGAATGGGGGAGCCTCTATGGCTACACCTTC.

The table lists this clonotype with many counts. This chain uses TRBV9 with TRBJ2-4; D might be TRBD2 (5 bases). The V gene lost 4 bases and the J gene lost 5 bases, with 13 bases spanning the gap. Germline lookup yields CDR1 SGDLS and CDR2 YYNGEE. The CDR3 length is 14 residues. The CDR3 loop is CASSYPGRQNIQYF. The CDR3 DNA reads TGTGCCAGCAGCTATCCGGGAAGGCAAAACATTCAGTACTTC.

This clonotype came up a few times. V usage is TRBV29-1 and J usage is TRBJ1-1; no definite D call. Trimming stripped 5 bases from V and 0 bases from J, with 7 bases between. Germline V gene sequence: CDR1 SQVTM, CDR2 ANQGSEA. The CDR3 has 12 amino acids. DNA for the CDR3: TGCAGCGTTTCAAGAATGAACACTGAAGCTTTCTTT. Protein sequence: CSVSRMNTEAFF. The full variable domain, rest sourced from reference TRBV29-1 and TRBJ1-1, is SAVISQKPSRDICQRGTSLTIQCQVDSQVTMMFWYRQQPGQSLTLIATANQGSEATYESGFVIDKFPISRPNLTFSTLTVSNMSPEDSSIYLCSVSRMNTEAFFGQGTRLTVV.

The chain couples TRBV12-3 or TRBV12-4 to TRBJ1-2; D is perhaps TRBD1 (6 bases). The germline V and J ends were trimmed by 7 bases and 7 bases, with 16 bases remaining between them. This CDR3 is built from 13 residues. In DNA form, the CDR3 reads TGTGCCAGCACCGGGGGGGGGGGCTCTGGCTACACCTTC. The encoded protein is CASTGGGGSGYTF.

The chain has TRBV4-1 and TRBJ2-7; no definite D call. The V end lost 3 bases, the J end lost 5 bases, and 14 bases lay between the germline ends. CDR1 and CDR2 from the germline V gene are MGHRA and YSYEKL. The length of the CDR3 is 14 residues. The CDR3 loop reads CASSHRSPGNEQYF. The CDR3 DNA sequence: TGCGCCAGCAGCCACAGGTCGCCTGGGAACGAGCAGTACTTC.

In its sample, this clonotype was seen many times. The chain combines TRBV19 with TRBJ2-2, with D maybe TRBD1 (6 bases). CDR3 length: 13 amino acids. The V end was cut by 6 bases, the J end by 5 bases, with 10 bases between. Per germline, CDR1 LNHDA and CDR2 SQIVND (reference sequence). The CDR3, as DNA: TGTGCCAGTAGGTCAGGGGCGACCGGGGAGCTGTTTTTT. This sequence encodes CASRSGATGELFF.

This clonotype has a count of ten or more. The chain employs TRBV29-1 and TRBJ2-7, with 7 bases identical to TRBD1. Germline values: CDR1 SQVTM, CDR2 ANQGSEA. CDR3 length: 11 amino acids. The V and J ends lost 4 bases and 6 bases, in that order; junction bases with no gene match: 3. The CDR3 bases are TGCAGCGTTGTAGCAGGGGGCGAGCAGTACGTC. It is translated as CSVVAGGEQYV.

This clonotype was picked up many times. CDR3 in amino acids: CASSFQRAYEQYF. In DNA, the CDR3 is TGTGCCAGCAGCTTCCAGCGGGCCTACGAGCAGTACTTC. The chain recombines TRBV7-6 with TRBJ2-7, with D tentatively TRBD2 (6 bases). The CDR3 extends over 13 amino acids. Germline values: CDR1 SGHVS, CDR2 FNYEAQ. The V end lost 3 bases, the J end lost 2 bases, and 8 bases lay between the germline ends.

This clonotype was seen more than once but under ten times. The genes are TRBV12-3 or TRBV12-4 and TRBJ1-5; TRBD1 is a possible D gene (6 bases). V was pared by 7 bases and J by 3 bases, with 19 bases between. The CDR3 runs to 16 residues. This chain's CDR3 is CASTRTGLGNNQPQHF. The DNA of the CDR3 is TGTGCCAGCACCCGAACAGGGCTGGGAAACAATCAGCCCCAGCATTTT.

This clonotype was counted ten times or more. This chain uses TRBV11-2 with TRBJ2-2; D unresolved. V dropped 6 bases and J dropped 4 bases, with 3 bases sitting between them. Germline-derived CDR1 and CDR2 are SGHAT and FQNNGV. The CDR3 sequence is 11 residues long. CDR3 in DNA: TGTGCCAGCAGTGGCACCGGGGAGCTGTTTTTT. It encodes CASSGTGELFF.

In its sample, this clonotype was seen a few times. The gene calls are TRBV6-1 and TRBJ2-3; 11 bases agree with TRBD2. The CDR3 runs to 18 residues. Losses at the gene ends were 2 bases for V and 1 base for J; bases not matched to a gene: 8. CDR1 and CDR2 from the germline V gene are MNHNS and SASEGT. The CDR3 coding sequence is TGTGCCAGCAGTGAAACCCCGACACTAGCGGGGGGCACAGATACGCAGTATTTT. It is translated as CASSETPTLAGGTDTQYF.

This clonotype occurred many times. The CDR3 sequence is CASSYRPGDRGPYEQYF. CDR3 DNA: TGTGCCAGCAGTTACCGGCCGGGGGACAGGGGGCCCTACGAGCAGTACTTC. The chain links TRBV12-3 or TRBV12-4 to TRBJ2-7; 12 bases line up with TRBD1. The CDR3 covers 17 residues. Trimming cost V 4 bases and J 2 bases; bases outside gene matches: 9.